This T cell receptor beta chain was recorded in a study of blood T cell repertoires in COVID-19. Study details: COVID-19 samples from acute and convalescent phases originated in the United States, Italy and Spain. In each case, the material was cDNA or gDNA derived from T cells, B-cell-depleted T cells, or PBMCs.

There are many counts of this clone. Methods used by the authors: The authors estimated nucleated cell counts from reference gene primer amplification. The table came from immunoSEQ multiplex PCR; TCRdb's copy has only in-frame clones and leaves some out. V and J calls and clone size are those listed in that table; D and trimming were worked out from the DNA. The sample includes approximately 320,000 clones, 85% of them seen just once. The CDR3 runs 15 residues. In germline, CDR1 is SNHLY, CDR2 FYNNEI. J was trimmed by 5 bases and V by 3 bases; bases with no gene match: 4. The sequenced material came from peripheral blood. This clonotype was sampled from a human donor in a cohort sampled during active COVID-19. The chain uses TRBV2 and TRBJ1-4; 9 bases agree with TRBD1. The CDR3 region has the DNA TGTGCCAGCAGTGAGTCCGGGACAGGGAATGAAAAACTGTTTTTT. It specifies CASSESGTGNEKLFF.